These 29 T cell receptor beta chains were sequenced from one sample in a study of beta chain features in type 1 diabetes. The study reverse transcribed the entire isolated RNA, so it sequenced expressed TCRB transcripts. Measured with immunoSEQ multiplex PCR; TCRdb has only the in-frame clones, and not every one. The profile shows about 470,000 clones, approximately 31% of them singletons. The sequenced sample was naive CD4+ T cells from blood. The receptors were gathered from a man between 18 and 29 years old in good health.

V usage is TRBV30 and J usage is TRBJ2-1, with 9 bases lining up with TRBD2. The V and J ends lost 4 bases and 6 bases, in that order; junction bases with no gene match: 7. The CDR3 consists of 14 residues. Germline V gene lookup returns CDR1 GTSNPN and CDR2 SVGIG (reference sequence). The CDR3 DNA sequence: TGTGCCTGGACACGCGGGAGGGATCGCAATGAGCAGTTCTTC. This encodes CAWTRGRDRNEQFF.

The chain couples TRBV29-1 to TRBJ1-2; 9 bases are shared with TRBD1. V shed 4 bases and J 5 bases; nucleotides not matched to a gene: 5. CDR3 length equals 13 residues. Per the germline V gene, CDR1 is SQVTM and CDR2 is ANQGSEA. CDR3 residues: CSVGDDRGYGYTF. In nucleotides, the CDR3 is TGCAGCGTTGGAGACGACAGGGGGTATGGCTACACCTTC.

This clone has just a few counts. This rearrangement joins TRBV28 to TRBJ2-1; D is unresolved. The CDR3 extends over 16 amino acids. Trimming removed 4 bases from V and 0 bases from J, with 13 bases in between. The germline V gene has CDR1 MDHEN and CDR2 SYDVKM. Written as DNA, the CDR3 is TGTGCCAGCAGTTCACCCGGCCTCAGCTCCTACAATGAGCAGTTCTTC. Protein sequence: CASSSPGLSSYNEQFF.

Only a few counts were recorded for this clone. The chain joins TRBV7-9 to TRBJ1-5; 8 bases are shared with TRBD1. Germline CDR1 is SEHNR and CDR2 is FQNEAQ (reference sequence). The CDR3 length is 16 residues. V lost 5 bases, J lost 4 bases, and 10 bases stayed unmatched. For the CDR3, the DNA is TGTGCCAGCAGCCAAAATGCAGGGGGCACAAATCAGCCCCAGCATTTT. It codes for CASSQNAGGTNQPQHF.

The chain employs TRBV10-3 and TRBJ1-5; 8 nucleotides match TRBD1. The CDR3 has 14 amino acids. The germline V gene has CDR1 ENHRY and CDR2 SYGVKD. V was pared by 3 bases and J by 5 bases, with 3 bases of the junction left unmatched. The chain's CDR3 is CAISDRGPYQPQHF. CDR3 sequence (DNA): TGTGCCATCAGTGACAGGGGGCCCTATCAGCCCCAGCATTTT.

CDR3 in amino acids: CASSQDVGQGPNEQFF. Written as DNA, the CDR3 is TGCGCCAGCAGCCAAGATGTGGGACAGGGTCCCAATGAGCAGTTCTTC. The V and J genes are TRBV4-3 and TRBJ2-1; 9 bases are shared with TRBD1. The CDR3 has 16 amino acids. V was pared by 0 bases and J by 6 bases, with 6 bases of the junction left unmatched. The germline V gene has CDR1 LGHNA and CDR2 YSLEER.

The chain joins TRBV9 to TRBJ2-7; 10 bases align to TRBD1. CDR3 length: 14 residues. V trimming: 2 bases; J trimming: 5 bases; junction bases outside the gene matches: 4. Germline assignment: CDR1 SGDLS and CDR2 YYNGEE. The chain's CDR3 is CASSVRDRGHEQYF. In DNA form, the CDR3 reads TGTGCCAGCAGCGTTCGGGACAGGGGCCACGAGCAGTACTTC.

The chain recombines TRBV9 with TRBJ2-5; 14 bases line up with TRBD2. This CDR3 has 16 residues. Losses at the gene ends were 4 bases for V and 4 bases for J; bases not matched to a gene: 6. Germline V lookup: CDR1 SGDLS, CDR2 YYNGEE. The CDR3 nucleotides are TGTGCCAGCAGCACCTCGGGACTAGCGGGAGTAGAGACCCAGTACTTC. Amino acid sequence: CASSTSGLAGVETQYF.

The chain uses TRBV6-1 and TRBJ2-3, with 10 positions matching TRBD1. CDR1 and CDR2 from the germline V gene are MNHNS and SASEGT. Trimming at V came to 4 bases and at J to 4 bases, leaving 2 bases not matched to a gene. The CDR3 has 14 residues. CDR3 loop: CASSVTGGSDTQYF. The CDR3 bases are TGTGCCAGCAGTGTGACAGGGGGCTCAGATACGCAGTATTTT.

The chain is built from TRBV6-1 and TRBJ2-3, with 8 bases that match TRBD2. Per germline, CDR1 MNHNS and CDR2 SASEGT. The CDR3 runs 15 residues. V lost 3 bases, J lost 0 bases, and 2 bases stayed unmatched. The CDR3: CASSDPSGSTDTQYF. DNA for the CDR3: TGTGCCAGCAGTGACCCTAGCGGGAGCACAGATACGCAGTATTTT.

This sequence joins TRBV6-1 and TRBJ1-3, with 7 bases that match TRBD1. The V segment lost 7 bases and the J segment 0 bases; nucleotides outside the gene matches: 3. The CDR3 is 14 amino acids. The germline gives CDR1 MNHNS, CDR2 SASEGT. The CDR3 is CASNRDSSGNTIYF. The CDR3 nucleotides are TGTGCCAGCAATAGGGACAGCTCTGGAAACACCATATATTTT.

The chain recombines TRBV5-1 with TRBJ2-4; D perhaps matches TRBD1 (6 bases). Germline assignment: CDR1 SGHRS and CDR2 YFSETQ. Trimming pared 7 bases from V and 8 bases from J, leaving 19 bases between. The CDR3 has 14 amino acids. This chain's CDR3 is CASRGSPGVDIQYF. The CDR3, as DNA: TGCGCCAGCCGGGGAAGCCCAGGGGTTGACATTCAGTACTTC.

This chain connects TRBV25-1 to TRBJ2-7, with no clear D. CDR1 MGHDK and CDR2 SYGVNS come from the germline V gene. Trimming took off 3 bases at V and 2 bases at J, with 14 bases between the two ends. The CDR3 sequence is 15 residues long. The CDR3 coding sequence is TGTGCCAGCAGTGACCCCTACAGCATAGCCTACGAGCAGTACTTC. Encoded protein: CASSDPYSIAYEQYF.

The CDR3 is CAAGQGRETQYF. The DNA for the CDR3 is TGTGCCGCCGGACAGGGGAGGGAGACCCAGTACTTC. J is TRBJ2-5 and V is TRBV10-3, with TRBD1 matching over 9 bases. The CDR3 has 12 amino acids. Germline loops: CDR1 ENHRY, CDR2 SYGVKD. Losses at the gene ends were 11 bases for V and 5 bases for J; bases not matched to a gene: 6.

This clone was detected a few times. This rearrangement joins TRBV30 to TRBJ1-4; 7 bases fit TRBD1. This CDR3 contains 17 residues. CDR1 and CDR2 from the germline V gene are GTSNPN and SVGIG (reference sequence). The ends lost 2 bases at V and 0 bases at J; junction bases unmatched: 9. The CDR3 is CAWSPRKTGATNEKLFF. The CDR3 DNA reads as TGTGCCTGGAGTCCCCGAAAAACAGGGGCAACTAATGAAAAACTGTTTTTT.

This clone was counted between two and nine times. The genes are TRBV10-3 and TRBJ1-1; tentatively, D is TRBD1 (5 bases). CDR3 size: 13 residues. Trimming removed 9 bases from V and 0 bases from J, with 11 bases in between. Germline V gene lookup returns CDR1 ENHRY and CDR2 SYGVKD. CDR3 loop: CAILGTVNTEAFF. The CDR3 nucleotides read TGTGCCATTCTGGGGACGGTGAACACTGAAGCTTTCTTT.

This clone was detected only a few times. The J gene is TRBJ1-2, the V gene TRBV4-2; weak D call: TRBD1 (6 bases). The V and J ends lost 1 base and 0 bases respectively, with 15 bases between them. The CDR3 has 17 amino acids. Per germline, CDR1 LGHNA and CDR2 YNFKEQ. This CDR3 reads CASSQAQGGQANYGYTF. DNA for the CDR3: TGTGCCAGCAGCCAAGCGCAAGGGGGACAAGCTAACTATGGCTACACCTTC.

The chain couples TRBV5-4 to TRBJ2-5, with TRBD2 identical over 7 bases. The V segment lost 4 bases and the J segment 2 bases; nucleotides outside the gene matches: 8. The CDR3 runs to 15 residues. Germline CDR1 is SGHNT and CDR2 is YYREEE (reference sequence). Here the CDR3 reads CASSQPREDQETQYF. The CDR3, as DNA: TGTGCCAGCAGCCAACCACGGGAGGATCAAGAGACCCAGTACTTC. The whole variable domain, remainder taken from reference TRBV5-4 and TRBJ2-5, is ETGVTQSPTHLIKTRGQQVTLRCSSQSGHNTVSWYQQALGQGPQFIFQYYREEENGRGNFPPRFSGLQFPNYSSELNVNALELDDSALYLCASSQPREDQETQYFGPGTRLLVL.

This chain links TRBV14 with TRBJ1-2; no clear D. Trimming cost V 2 bases and J 2 bases, with 9 bases left between them. The CDR3 totals 14 residues. The germline gives CDR1 SGHDN, CDR2 FVKESK. The CDR3 protein is CASSQHESNYGYTF. CDR3 nucleotide sequence: TGTGCCAGCAGCCAACACGAATCCAACTATGGCTACACCTTC. The variable domain in full, completed from reference TRBV14 and TRBJ1-2, reads EAGVTQFPSHSVIEKGQTVTLRCDPISGHDNLYWYRRVMGKEIKFLLHFVKESKQDESGMPNNRFLAERTGGTYSTLKVQPAELEDSGVYFCASSQHESNYGYTFGSGTRLTVV.

This clone is a singleton in its sample. The CDR3 nucleotides are TGTGCCAGCAGCTTAGACGGAGAGACCCAGTACTTC. This translates into CASSLDGETQYF. The chain joins TRBV7-3 to TRBJ2-5, with D unresolved. This CDR3 has 12 residues. V lost 2 bases to trimming and J lost 4 bases, with 5 bases between them. From germline, CDR1 is SGHTA and CDR2 FQGTGA.

V is TRBV29-1 and J is TRBJ1-3; D may be TRBD1 (5 bases). The CDR3 is 13 amino acids. Germline V gene lookup returns CDR1 SQVTM and CDR2 ANQGSEA. The V and J ends lost 2 bases and 2 bases respectively, with 7 bases between them. The CDR3 nucleotides are TGCAGCGTTGAAACAGGCGCTGGAAACACCATATATTTT. It codes for CSVETGAGNTIYF. The entire variable domain, with the rest obtained from reference TRBV29-1 and TRBJ1-3, is as follows: SAVISQKPSRDICQRGTSLTIQCQVDSQVTMMFWYRQQPGQSLTLIATANQGSEATYESGFVIDKFPISRPNLTFSTLTVSNMSPEDSSIYLCSVETGAGNTIYFGEGSWLTVV.

This clone was observed a handful of times. The chain uses TRBV29-1 and TRBJ2-2, with D possibly being TRBD1 (5 bases). V lost 1 base, J lost 5 bases, and 11 bases lay in between. The CDR3 runs 14 residues. Germline CDR1 reads SQVTM; CDR2 reads ANQGSEA. CDR3 protein: CSVEGWQGTGELFF. In DNA form, the CDR3 reads TGCAGCGTTGAAGGGTGGCAGGGTACCGGGGAGCTGTTTTTT.

The V and J genes are TRBV18 and TRBJ2-7, with 10 bases lining up with TRBD1. The germline gives CDR1 KGHSH, CDR2 LQKENI. There are 16 residues in the CDR3. J lost 4 bases, V lost 5 bases, and 11 bases had no gene match. Written as DNA, the CDR3 is TGTGCCAGCTCAACCCATAACCCGGGACAGGGGTACGAGCAGTACTTC. Translation: CASSTHNPGQGYEQYF.

There are a few counts of this clone. The chain recombines TRBV30 with TRBJ1-5, with D uncertain. Trimming stripped 1 base from V and 3 bases from J, with 10 bases between. The length of the CDR3 is 14 residues. Germline values: CDR1 GTSNPN, CDR2 SVGIG (reference sequence). In DNA form, the CDR3 reads TGTGCCTGGAGTGGGGCAGGCAACAATCAGCCCCAGCATTTT. Its translation: CAWSGAGNNQPQHF.

The chain joins TRBV7-2 to TRBJ1-1, with D unresolved. The CDR3 has 13 amino acids. CDR1 is SGHTA, CDR2 FQGNSA, per germline. The V and J ends lost 2 bases and 6 bases respectively, with 10 bases between them. The chain's CDR3 is CASSLLAGSEAFF. The CDR3 nucleotides read TGTGCCAGCAGCTTATTAGCTGGCTCTGAAGCTTTCTTT.

In this sample, this clone turned up a few times. The sample holds other DNA sequences that translate to the same CDR3. This sequence joins TRBV5-1 and TRBJ2-7; D call uncertain. Germline CDR1 SGHRS, CDR2 YFSETQ. V was trimmed by 0 bases and J by 0 bases, leaving 10 bases between them. CDR3 length equals 15 residues. This CDR3 reads CASSLARSSSYEQYF. CDR3 DNA sequence: TGCGCCAGCAGCTTGGCTCGCAGTAGCTCCTACGAGCAGTACTTC.

V gene TRBV29-1 combines with J gene TRBJ1-2; D ambiguous. Germline CDR1 and CDR2: SQVTM and ANQGSEA. Trimming cost V 3 bases and J 4 bases, with 12 bases left between them. The CDR3 contains 13 residues. The CDR3 spells CSVERGLGYGYTF. CDR3 DNA sequence: TGCAGCGTTGAGAGAGGGCTAGGCTATGGCTACACCTTC.

V gene TRBV7-2 combines with J gene TRBJ2-3, with 9 nucleotides matching TRBD1. CDR3 size: 17 residues. V lost 5 bases, J lost 2 bases, and 11 bases stayed unmatched. From germline, CDR1 is SGHTA and CDR2 FQGNSA. The CDR3 coding sequence is TGTGCCAGCAGCCACAAACAGGGGGCGACGGACACAGATACGCAGTATTTT. It yields the protein CASSHKQGATDTDTQYF.

The V gene is TRBV5-4, the J gene TRBJ2-5; D is undetermined. Trimming pared 4 bases from V and 5 bases from J, leaving 12 bases between. The CDR3 has 13 amino acids. Germline V CDR1 and CDR2: SGHNT, YYREEE (reference sequence). The CDR3, as DNA: TGTGCCAGCAGCGATATGCCGGCCGAGACCCAGTACTTC. Residues: CASSDMPAETQYF.